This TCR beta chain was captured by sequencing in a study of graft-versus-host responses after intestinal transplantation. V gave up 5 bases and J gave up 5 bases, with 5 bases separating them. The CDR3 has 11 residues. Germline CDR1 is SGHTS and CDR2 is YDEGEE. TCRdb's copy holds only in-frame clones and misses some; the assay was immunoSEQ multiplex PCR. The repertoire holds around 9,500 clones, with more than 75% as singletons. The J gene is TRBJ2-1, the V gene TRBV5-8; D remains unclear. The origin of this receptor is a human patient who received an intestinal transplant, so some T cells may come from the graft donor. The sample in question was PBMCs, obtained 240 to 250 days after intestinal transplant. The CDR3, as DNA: TGTGCCAGCAGGGACCACAATGAGCAGTTCTTC. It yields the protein CASRDHNEQFF. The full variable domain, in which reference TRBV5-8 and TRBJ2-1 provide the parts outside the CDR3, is EAGVTQSPTHLIKTRGQQATLRCSPISGHTSVYWYQQALGLGLQFLLWYDEGEERNRGNFPPRFSGRQFPNYSSELNVNALELEDSALYLCASRDHNEQFFGPGTRLTVL.